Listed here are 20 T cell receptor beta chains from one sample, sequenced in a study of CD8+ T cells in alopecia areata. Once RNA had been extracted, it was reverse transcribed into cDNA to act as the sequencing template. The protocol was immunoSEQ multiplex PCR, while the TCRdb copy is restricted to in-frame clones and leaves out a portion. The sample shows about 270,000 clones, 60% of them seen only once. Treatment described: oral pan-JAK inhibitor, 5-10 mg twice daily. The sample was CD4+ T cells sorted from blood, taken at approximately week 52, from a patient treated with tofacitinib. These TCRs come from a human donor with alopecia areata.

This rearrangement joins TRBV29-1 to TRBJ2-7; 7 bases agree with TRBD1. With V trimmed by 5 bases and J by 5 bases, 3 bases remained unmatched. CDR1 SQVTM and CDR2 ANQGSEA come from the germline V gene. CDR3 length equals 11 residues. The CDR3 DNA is TGCAGCGTTCAAACAGGGGACGAGCAGTACTTC. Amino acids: CSVQTGDEQYF.

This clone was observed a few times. Here the CDR3 reads CASSWAGMGEQYF. CDR3 coding DNA: TGTGCCAGCAGCTGGGCAGGTATGGGCGAGCAGTACTTC. The chain employs TRBV7-2 and TRBJ2-7; D not certain. Germline CDR1 is SGHTA and CDR2 is FQGNSA. The V gene lost 4 bases and the J gene lost 6 bases, with 13 bases spanning the gap. This CDR3 is built from 13 residues.

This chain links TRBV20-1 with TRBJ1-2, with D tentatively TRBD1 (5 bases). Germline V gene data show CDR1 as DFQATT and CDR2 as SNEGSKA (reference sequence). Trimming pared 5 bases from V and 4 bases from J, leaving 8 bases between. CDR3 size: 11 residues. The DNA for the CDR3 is TGCAGTGCTGGGGGAGCCTATGGCTACACCTTC. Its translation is CSAGGAYGYTF.

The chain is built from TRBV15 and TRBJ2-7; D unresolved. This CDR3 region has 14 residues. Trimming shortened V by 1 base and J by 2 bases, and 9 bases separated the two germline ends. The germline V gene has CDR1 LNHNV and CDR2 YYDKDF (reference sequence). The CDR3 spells CATSRAGSPYEQYF. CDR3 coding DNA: TGTGCCACCAGCAGAGCCGGGTCACCCTACGAGCAGTACTTC.

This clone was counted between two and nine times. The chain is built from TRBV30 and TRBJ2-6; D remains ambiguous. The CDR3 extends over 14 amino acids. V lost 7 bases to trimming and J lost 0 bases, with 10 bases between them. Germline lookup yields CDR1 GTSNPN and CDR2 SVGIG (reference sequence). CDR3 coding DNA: TGTGCCTTAATCAGGAGCTCTGGGGCCAACGTCCTGACTTTC. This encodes CALIRSSGANVLTF. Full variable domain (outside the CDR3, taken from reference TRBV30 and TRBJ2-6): SQTIHQWPATLVQPVGSPLSLECTVEGTSNPNLYWYRQAAGRGLQLLFYSVGIGQISSEVPQNLSASRPQDRQFILSSKKLLLSDSGFYLCALIRSSGANVLTFGAGSRLTVL.

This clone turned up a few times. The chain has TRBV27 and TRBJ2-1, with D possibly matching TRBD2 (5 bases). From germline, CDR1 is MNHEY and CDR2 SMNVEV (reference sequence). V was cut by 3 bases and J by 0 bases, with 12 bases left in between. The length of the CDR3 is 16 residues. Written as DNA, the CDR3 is TGTGCCAGCAGTTTCCTAAGCGGAAGCTCCTACAATGAGCAGTTCTTC. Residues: CASSFLSGSSYNEQFF.

The chain's CDR3 is CATSRDVVTANTGELFF. DNA for the CDR3: TGTGCCACCAGCAGAGATGTGGTAACCGCGAACACCGGGGAGCTGTTTTTT. The chain has TRBV15 and TRBJ2-2; D is uncertain. Trimming stripped 0 bases from V and 0 bases from J, with 11 bases between. CDR3 size: 17 residues. Germline V lookup: CDR1 LNHNV, CDR2 YYDKDF (reference sequence).

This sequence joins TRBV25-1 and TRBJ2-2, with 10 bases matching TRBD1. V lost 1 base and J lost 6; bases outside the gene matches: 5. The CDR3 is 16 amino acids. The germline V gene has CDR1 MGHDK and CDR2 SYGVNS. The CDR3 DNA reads TGTGCCAGCAGTGAATTCGGGACAGGGGTTGCCGGGGAGCTGTTTTTT. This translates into CASSEFGTGVAGELFF.

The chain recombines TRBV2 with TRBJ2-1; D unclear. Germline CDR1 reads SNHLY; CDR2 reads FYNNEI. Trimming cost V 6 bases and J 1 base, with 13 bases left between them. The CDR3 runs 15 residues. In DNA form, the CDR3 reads TGTGCCAGCAGGCCAGAAGACTGGTCCTACAATGAGCAGTTCTTC. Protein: CASRPEDWSYNEQFF.

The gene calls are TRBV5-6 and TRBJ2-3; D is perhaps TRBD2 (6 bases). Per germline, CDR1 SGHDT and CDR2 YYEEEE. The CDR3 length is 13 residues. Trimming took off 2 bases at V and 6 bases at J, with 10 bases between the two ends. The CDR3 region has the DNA TGTGCCAGCAGCTTAATGGGGGGTGATACGCAGTATTTT. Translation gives CASSLMGGDTQYF.

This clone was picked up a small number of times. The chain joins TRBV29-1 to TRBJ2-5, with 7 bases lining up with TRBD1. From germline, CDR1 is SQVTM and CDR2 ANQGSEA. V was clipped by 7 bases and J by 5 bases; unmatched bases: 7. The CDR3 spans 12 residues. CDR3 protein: CSGRQGRETQYF. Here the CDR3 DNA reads TGCAGCGGAAGACAGGGAAGGGAGACCCAGTACTTC.

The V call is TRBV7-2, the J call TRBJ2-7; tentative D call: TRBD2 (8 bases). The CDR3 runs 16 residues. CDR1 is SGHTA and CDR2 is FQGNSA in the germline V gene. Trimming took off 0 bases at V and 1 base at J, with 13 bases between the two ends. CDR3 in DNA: TGTGCCAGCAGCTTAGCCGGGGGGGACAGATCCTACGAGCAGTACTTC. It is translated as CASSLAGGDRSYEQYF.

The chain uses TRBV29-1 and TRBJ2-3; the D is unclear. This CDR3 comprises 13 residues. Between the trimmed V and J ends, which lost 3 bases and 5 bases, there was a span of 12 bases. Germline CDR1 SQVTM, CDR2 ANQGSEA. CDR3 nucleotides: TGCAGCGTTGACCCCGGGTCCGAAGATACGCAGTATTTT. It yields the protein CSVDPGSEDTQYF.

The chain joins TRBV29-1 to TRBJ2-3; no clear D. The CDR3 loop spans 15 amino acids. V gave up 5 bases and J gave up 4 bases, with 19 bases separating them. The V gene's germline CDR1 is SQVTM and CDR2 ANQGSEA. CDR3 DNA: TGCAGCGTTCGCCTAGATCATGTGGGCGCAGATACGCAGTATTTT. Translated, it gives CSVRLDHVGADTQYF.

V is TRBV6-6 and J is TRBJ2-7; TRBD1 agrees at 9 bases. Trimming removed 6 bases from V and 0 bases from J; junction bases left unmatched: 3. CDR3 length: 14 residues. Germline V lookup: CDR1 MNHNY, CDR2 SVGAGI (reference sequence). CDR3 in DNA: TGTGCCAGCAGCCGGGACAGGGTCTCCTACGAGCAGTACTTC. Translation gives CASSRDRVSYEQYF.

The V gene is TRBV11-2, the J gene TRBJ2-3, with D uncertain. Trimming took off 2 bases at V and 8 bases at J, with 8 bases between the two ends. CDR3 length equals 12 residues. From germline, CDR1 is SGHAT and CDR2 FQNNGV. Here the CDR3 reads CASSLRAVTQYF. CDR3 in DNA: TGTGCCAGCAGCTTAAGGGCAGTTACGCAGTATTTT.

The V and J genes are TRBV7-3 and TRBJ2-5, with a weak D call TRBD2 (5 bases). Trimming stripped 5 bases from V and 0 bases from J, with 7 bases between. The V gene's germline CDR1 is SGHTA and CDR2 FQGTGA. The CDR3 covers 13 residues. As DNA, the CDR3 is TGTGCCAGCAGCCGGAGGTACCAAGAGACCCAGTACTTC. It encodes CASSRRYQETQYF.

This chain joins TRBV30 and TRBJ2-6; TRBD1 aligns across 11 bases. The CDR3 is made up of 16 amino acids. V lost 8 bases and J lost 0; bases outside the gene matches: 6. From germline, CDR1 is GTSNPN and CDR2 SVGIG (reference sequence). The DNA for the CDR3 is TGTGCCGTGGGACAGGGGGTTTTCTCTGGGGCCAACGTCCTGACTTTC. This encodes CAVGQGVFSGANVLTF.

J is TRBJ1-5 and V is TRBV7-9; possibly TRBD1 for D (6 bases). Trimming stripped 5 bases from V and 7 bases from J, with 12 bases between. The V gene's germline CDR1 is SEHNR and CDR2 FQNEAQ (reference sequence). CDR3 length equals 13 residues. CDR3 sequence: CASSGYREQPQHF. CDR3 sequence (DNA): TGTGCCAGCAGCGGATACAGGGAACAGCCCCAGCATTTT.

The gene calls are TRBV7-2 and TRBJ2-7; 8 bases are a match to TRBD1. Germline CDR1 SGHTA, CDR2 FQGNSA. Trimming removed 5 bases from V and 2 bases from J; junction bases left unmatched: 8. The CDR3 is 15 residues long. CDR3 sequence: CASSVTGAETYEQYF. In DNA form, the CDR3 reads TGTGCCAGCAGCGTGACAGGGGCCGAAACCTACGAGCAGTACTTC.